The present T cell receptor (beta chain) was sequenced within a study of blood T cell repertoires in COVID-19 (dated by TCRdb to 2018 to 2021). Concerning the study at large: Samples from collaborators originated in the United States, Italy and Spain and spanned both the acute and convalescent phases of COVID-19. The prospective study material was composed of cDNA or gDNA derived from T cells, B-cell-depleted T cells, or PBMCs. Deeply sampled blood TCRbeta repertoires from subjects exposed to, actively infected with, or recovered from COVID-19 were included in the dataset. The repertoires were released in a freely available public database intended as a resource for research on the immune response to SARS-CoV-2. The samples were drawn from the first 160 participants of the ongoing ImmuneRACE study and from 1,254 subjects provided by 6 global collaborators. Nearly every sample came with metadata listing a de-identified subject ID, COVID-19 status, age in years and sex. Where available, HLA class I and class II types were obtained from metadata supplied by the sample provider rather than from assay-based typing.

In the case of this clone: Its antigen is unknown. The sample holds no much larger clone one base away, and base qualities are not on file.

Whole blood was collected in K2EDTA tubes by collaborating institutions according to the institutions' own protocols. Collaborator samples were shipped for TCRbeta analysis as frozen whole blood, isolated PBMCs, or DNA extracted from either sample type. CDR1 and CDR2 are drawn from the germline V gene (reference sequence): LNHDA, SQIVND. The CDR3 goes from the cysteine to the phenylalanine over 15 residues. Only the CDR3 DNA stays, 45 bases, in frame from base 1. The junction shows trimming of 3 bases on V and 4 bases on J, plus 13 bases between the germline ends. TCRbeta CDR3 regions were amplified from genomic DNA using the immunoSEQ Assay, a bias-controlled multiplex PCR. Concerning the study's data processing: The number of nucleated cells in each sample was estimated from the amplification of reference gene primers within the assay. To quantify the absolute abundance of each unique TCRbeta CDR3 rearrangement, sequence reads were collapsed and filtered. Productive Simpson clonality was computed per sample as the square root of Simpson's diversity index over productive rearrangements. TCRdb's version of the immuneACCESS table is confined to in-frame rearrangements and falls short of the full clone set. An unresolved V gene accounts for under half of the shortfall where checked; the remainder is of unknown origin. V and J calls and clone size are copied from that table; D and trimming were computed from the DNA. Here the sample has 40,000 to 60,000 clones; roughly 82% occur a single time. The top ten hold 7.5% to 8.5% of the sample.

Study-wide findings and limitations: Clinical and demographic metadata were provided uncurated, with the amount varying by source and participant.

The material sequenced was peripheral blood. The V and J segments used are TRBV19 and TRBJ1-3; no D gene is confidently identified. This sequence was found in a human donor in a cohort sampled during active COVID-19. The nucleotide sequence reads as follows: TGTGCCAGTAGTATCCTATGGGAGGGCGGAAACACCATATATTTT. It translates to CASSILWEGGNTIYF.